The next 15 T cell receptor beta chains were all read from a single sample in a study of T cell responses to AZD1222 COVID-19 vaccine. The assay was immunoSEQ multiplex PCR, and TCRdb's table has in-frame clones only and misses some. The data show roughly 270,000 clones, 94% seen once. Sequences were derived from peripheral blood, sampled 28 days after the second AZD1222 dose. The receptors originated from an adult who received the AZD1222 COVID-19 vaccine.

This sequence joins TRBV11-2 and TRBJ2-7, with 12 bases that match TRBD2. Germline V gives CDR1 SGHAT, CDR2 FQNNGV. V shed 4 bases, J shed 7 bases, and the junction held 17 bases outside the gene matches. The CDR3 consists of 18 residues. Here the CDR3 reads CASSSPANPGLAGREQYF. As DNA, the CDR3 is TGTGCCAGCAGCTCACCCGCGAATCCAGGACTAGCGGGAAGGGAGCAGTACTTC.

A single count supports this clone. V and J are TRBV28 and TRBJ1-3; D is possibly TRBD1 (5 bases). Germline CDR1 MDHEN, CDR2 SYDVKM. Deletions cut 4 bases from V and 0 bases from J, with 13 bases between. CDR3 length equals 16 residues. CDR3 DNA: TGTGCCAGCAGTTCCCGGGGGGTTGACTCTGGAAACACCATATATTTT. Protein product: CASSSRGVDSGNTIYF.

This chain connects TRBV24-1 to TRBJ1-5, with D perhaps TRBD1 (6 bases). Germline V gene data show CDR1 as KGHDR and CDR2 as SFDVKD. The CDR3 sequence is 15 residues long. Deletions cut 4 bases from V and 6 bases from J, with 15 bases between. The CDR3 here is CATSDSQGAAQPQHF. CDR3 in DNA: TGTGCCACCAGTGACTCACAGGGTGCAGCTCAGCCCCAGCATTTT.

The chain is built from TRBV2 and TRBJ2-2, with 7 bases fitting TRBD1. The CDR3 consists of 13 residues. The germline V gene encodes CDR1 SNHLY and CDR2 FYNNEI. V dropped 9 bases and J dropped 3; count of bases not matched to a gene: 4. The CDR3 reads CASWTGHTGELFF. DNA of the CDR3: TGTGCCAGTTGGACAGGACACACCGGGGAGCTGTTTTTT.

The chain is built from TRBV6-4 and TRBJ2-1; TRBD2 matches at 9 bases. The V gene end was trimmed by 5 bases and the J gene end by 7 bases; junction bases not matched to a gene: 9. The CDR3 sequence is 15 residues long. CDR1 is MRHNA and CDR2 is SNTAGT in the germline V gene. This CDR3 reads CASSQAGGVWNEQFF. The DNA for the CDR3 is TGTGCCAGCAGTCAAGCGGGGGGTGTATGGAATGAGCAGTTCTTC.

J is TRBJ1-2 and V is TRBV7-8, with D hard to call. V was trimmed by 0 bases and J by 4 bases, leaving 18 bases between them. Germline CDR1 SGHVS, CDR2 FQNEAQ. This CDR3 spans 17 amino acids. The CDR3 bases are TGTGCCAGCAGCTTAGCAGGCTCAGCGACCCCCCTCTATGGCTACACCTTC. It codes for CASSLAGSATPLYGYTF.

The V and J genes are TRBV18 and TRBJ2-3; tentatively, D is TRBD2 (5 bases). Per germline, CDR1 KGHSH and CDR2 LQKENI. Trimming removed 3 bases at V and 3 bases at J, with 13 bases between. The CDR3 extends over 15 amino acids. The CDR3 protein is CASSPRGWSTDTQYF. The CDR3 DNA reads as TGTGCCAGCTCACCCCGGGGTTGGAGTACAGATACGCAGTATTTT.

This chain links TRBV18 with TRBJ2-2; D is unclear. V was shortened by 3 bases and J by 1 base, with 15 bases between the two germline ends. The CDR3 runs to 17 residues. Germline V lookup: CDR1 KGHSH, CDR2 LQKENI. The CDR3 is CASSPVSPARNTGELFF. CDR3 DNA: TGTGCCAGCTCACCGGTTAGTCCGGCGCGGAACACCGGGGAGCTGTTTTTT. Full variable domain (remainder filled in from reference TRBV18 and TRBJ2-2): NAGVMQNPRHLVRRRGQEARLRCSPMKGHSHVYWYRQLPEEGLKFMVYLQKENIIDESGMPKERFSAEFPKEGPSILRIQQVVRGDSAAYFCASSPVSPARNTGELFFGEGSRLTVL.

The chain is built from TRBV20-1 and TRBJ1-1; D ambiguous. Trimming cost V 7 bases and J 4 bases, with 10 bases left between them. This CDR3 has 11 residues. Germline CDR1 is DFQATT and CDR2 is SNEGSKA (reference sequence). The CDR3 loop reads CSVAPPTEAFF. For the CDR3, the DNA is TGCAGTGTTGCCCCCCCCACTGAAGCTTTCTTT.

J is TRBJ1-1 and V is TRBV20-1, with D uncertain. Trimming left V 3 bases short and J 11 bases short, with 13 bases between. Germline CDR1 reads DFQATT; CDR2 reads SNEGSKA (reference sequence). The CDR3 contains 11 residues. The CDR3 protein is CSASPRIGAFF. CDR3 nucleotides: TGCAGTGCTAGTCCACGGATAGGGGCTTTCTTT.

The chain combines TRBV3-1 (or the pseudogene TRBV3-2) with TRBJ2-3, with 14 positions matching TRBD2. Trimming cost V 7 bases and J 7 bases; bases outside gene matches: 7. Germline lookup yields CDR1 LGHDT and CDR2 YNNKEL (reference sequence). The CDR3 runs 15 residues. The CDR3 protein is CASTMTSGGGNTQYF. Written as DNA, the CDR3 is TGTGCCAGCACCATGACTAGCGGGGGGGGAAATACGCAGTATTTT.

This clone was seen once. This sequence joins TRBV6-1 and TRBJ2-7; 8 bases fit TRBD1. Germline loops: CDR1 MNHNS, CDR2 SASEGT. Trimming took 2 bases from V and 6 from J; bases not matched to a gene: 6. CDR3 length: 14 residues. In DNA form, the CDR3 reads TGTGCCAGCAGTGAACGGGCAGGGGGCGGCGAGCAGTACTTC. Translated, it gives CASSERAGGGEQYF.

The genes are TRBV9 and TRBJ1-2, with D possibly TRBD1 on 6 matching bases. The CDR3 spans 15 residues. V gave up 0 bases and J gave up 4 bases, with 13 bases separating them. Germline values: CDR1 SGDLS, CDR2 YYNGEE. Here the CDR3 reads CASSVGDTRGYGYTF. The CDR3, as DNA: TGTGCCAGCAGCGTAGGGGACACAAGAGGCTATGGCTACACCTTC.

This sequence joins TRBV7-8 and TRBJ1-1; tentative D call: TRBD1 (6 bases). Germline lookup yields CDR1 SGHVS and CDR2 FQNEAQ. The CDR3 loop spans 16 amino acids. V lost 5 bases, J lost 1 base, and 17 bases lay in between. The DNA for the CDR3 is TGTGCCAGCAGCGTCCGTCCCAGGGGCTCGAACACTGAAGCTTTCTTT. This encodes CASSVRPRGSNTEAFF.

The chain combines TRBV28 with TRBJ2-7; 9 bases align to TRBD1. After removal of 3 bases from V and 7 bases from J, the junction contained 10 bases not matched to a gene. CDR1 is MDHEN, CDR2 SYDVKM, per germline. The CDR3 spans 15 residues. CDR3 protein: CASSFGDRVKGEQYF. DNA for the CDR3: TGTGCCAGCAGTTTCGGGGACAGGGTTAAAGGAGAGCAGTACTTC. The full variable domain, rest sourced from reference TRBV28 and TRBJ2-7, is DVKVTQSSRYLVKRTGEKVFLECVQDMDHENMFWYRQDPGLGLRLIYFSYDVKMKEKGDIPEGYSVSREKKERFSLILESASTNQTSMYLCASSFGDRVKGEQYFGPGTRLTVT.